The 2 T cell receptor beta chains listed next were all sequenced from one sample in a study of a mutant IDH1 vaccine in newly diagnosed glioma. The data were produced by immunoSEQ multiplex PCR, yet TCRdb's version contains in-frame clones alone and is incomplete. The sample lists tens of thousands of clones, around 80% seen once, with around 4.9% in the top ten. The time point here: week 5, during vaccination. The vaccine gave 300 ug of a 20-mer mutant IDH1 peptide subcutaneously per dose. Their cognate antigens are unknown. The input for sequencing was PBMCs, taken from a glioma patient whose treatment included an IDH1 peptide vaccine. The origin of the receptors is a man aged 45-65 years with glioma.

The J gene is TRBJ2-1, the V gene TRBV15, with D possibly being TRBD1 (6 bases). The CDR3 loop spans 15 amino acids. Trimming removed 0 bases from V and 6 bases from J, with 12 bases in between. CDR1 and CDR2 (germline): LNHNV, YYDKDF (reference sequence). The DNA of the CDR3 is TGTGCCACCAGCAGAGATAGGGGCAGGGGCAATGAGCAGTTCTTC. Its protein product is CATSRDRGRGNEQFF.

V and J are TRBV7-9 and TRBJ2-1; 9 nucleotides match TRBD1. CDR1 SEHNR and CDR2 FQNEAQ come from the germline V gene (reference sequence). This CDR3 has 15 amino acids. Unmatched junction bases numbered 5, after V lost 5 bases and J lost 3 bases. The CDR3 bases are TGTGCCAGCAGCAGGGGACAGGGCTTCTACAATGAGCAGTTCTTC. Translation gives CASSRGQGFYNEQFF.